Shown below are 29 T cell receptor beta chains from a single sample sequenced in a study of T cells in Graves' hyperthyroidism and ophthalmopathy. There were TCR beta CDR3 regions amplified from RNA transcripts. With the HTBI primer set, the TCR CDR3 went through a first round of RT-PCR. TCRdb re-derived calls from the multiplex PCR reads in MiXCR, one entry per CDR3 protein. The table has 550,000 to 700,000 distinct CDR3 sequences, 46% seen once. Sequencing was performed on peripheral blood or thyroid tissue (not recorded which). The receptor source for this set is an adult woman with Graves' disease, either hyperthyroidism or ophthalmopathy (not recorded which).

V gene TRBV9 combines with J gene TRBJ1-2; the D gene is possibly TRBD1 (5 bases). V was pared by 6 bases and J by 6 bases, with 12 bases between. Germline V gives CDR1 SGDLS, CDR2 YYNGEE. CDR3 length: 12 residues. CDR3 DNA sequence: TGTGCCAGCAAGGGTCAGGGTGATGGCTACACCTTC. The encoded protein is CASKGQGDGYTF.

A note on this clonotype: A read error may produce the germline difference seen at one junction end. The V and J genes are TRBV25-1 and TRBJ1-1; weak D call: TRBD1 (5 bases). The CDR3 length is 15 residues. The germline V gene has CDR1 MGHDK and CDR2 SYGVNS. The CDR3 reads CASSLVGGRNTEAFF. For the CDR3, the DNA is TGCGCCAGCAGCTTGGTTGGGGGAAGGAACACTGAAGCTTTCTTT.

The V call is TRBV29-1, the J call TRBJ1-2; 7 nucleotides align to TRBD1. J gave up 5 bases and V 6 bases, and 12 bases lay outside the gene matches. Germline-derived CDR1 and CDR2 are SQVTM and ANQGSEA. The length of the CDR3 is 14 residues. Here the CDR3 reads CSVTFRQGGYGYTF. The CDR3 bases are TGCAGCGTGACATTCAGACAGGGAGGTTATGGCTACACCTTC.

In this sample, this clonotype turned up a few times. The chain couples TRBV7-6 to TRBJ2-3; 11 nucleotides agree with TRBD2. The CDR3 extends over 19 amino acids. V lost 5 bases to trimming and J lost 0 bases; unmatched junction nucleotides: 13. The germline gives CDR1 SGHVS, CDR2 FNYEAQ. CDR3 region: CASSQGLAGYFTSTDTQYF. CDR3 in DNA: TGTGCCAGCAGCCAAGGACTAGCGGGTTACTTTACTAGCACAGATACGCAGTATTTT. The full variable domain, in which reference TRBV7-6 and TRBJ2-3 provide the parts outside the CDR3, is GAGVSQSPRYKVTKRGQDVALRCDPISGHVSLYWYRQALGQGPEFLTYFNYEAQQDKSGLPNDRFSAERPEGSISTLTIQRTEQRDSAMYRCASSQGLAGYFTSTDTQYFGPGTRLTVL.

This chain uses TRBV14 with TRBJ2-5; D not resolved. CDR1 is SGHDN, CDR2 FVKESK, per germline. This CDR3 region has 12 residues. V lost 8 bases, J lost 5 bases, and 12 bases lay in between. Here the CDR3 DNA reads TGTGCCAGCGGCCTACTTCCGGAGACCCAGTACTTC. It yields the protein CASGLLPETQYF.

This clonotype was picked up one time. The chain recombines TRBV10-3 with TRBJ1-6; no reliable D call. Trimming stripped 3 bases from V and 7 bases from J, with 10 bases between. Germline CDR1 and CDR2: ENHRY and SYGVKD. The CDR3 runs to 14 residues. CDR3 nucleotides: TGTGCCATCAGTGAAGAAGTGGGAAATTCACCCCTCCACTTT. Translating it yields CAISEEVGNSPLHF.

This clonotype was counted ten times or more. This sequence joins TRBV20-1 and TRBJ2-5; tentatively, D is TRBD1 (6 bases). CDR3 length: 15 amino acids. Germline V gene lookup returns CDR1 DFQATT and CDR2 SNEGSKA (reference sequence). Trimming stripped 3 bases from V and 4 bases from J, with 18 bases between. This CDR3 is CSARVGQLHRETQYF. CDR3 DNA: TGCAGTGCTAGGGTGGGACAACTTCACCGAGAGACCCAGTACTTC.

The chain recombines TRBV5-1 with TRBJ2-1; D possibly corresponds to TRBD1 (6 bases). V was shortened by 4 bases and J by 3 bases, with 14 bases between the two germline ends. The CDR3 contains 15 residues. Germline values: CDR1 SGHRS, CDR2 YFSETQ. Written as DNA, the CDR3 is TGCGCCAGCAGCCAGTCTACAGGGAACTACAATGAGCAGTTCTTC. It specifies CASSQSTGNYNEQFF.

The chain couples TRBV10-3 to TRBJ2-5, with 7 bases matching TRBD1. The J call could be wrong; TRBJ2-1 is a better fit for the DNA end. Germline V gene lookup returns CDR1 ENHRY and CDR2 SYGVKD. The CDR3 covers 13 residues. The CDR3: CAISLQGELLQFF. The CDR3 region has the DNA TGTGCCATCAGTCTTCAGGGGGAGTTGTTGCAGTTCTTC.

The V and J genes are TRBV10-3 and TRBJ1-1; D is uncertain. The germline CDR1 and CDR2 sequences are ENHRY and SYGVKD. The V and J ends lost 3 bases and 4 bases respectively, with 12 bases between them. This CDR3 contains 14 residues. The CDR3 here is CAISEDGFSTEAFF. The DNA for the CDR3 is TGTGCCATCAGTGAAGACGGGTTTAGCACTGAAGCTTTCTTT.

The chain combines TRBV7-2 with TRBJ2-3; D is unresolved. In germline, CDR1 is SGHTA, CDR2 FQGNSA. The V end was cut by 5 bases, the J end by 6 bases, with 15 bases between. This CDR3 has 14 residues. CDR3 loop: CASSRSLWGDTQYF. The DNA for the CDR3 is TGTGCCAGCAGCAGGTCGCTCTGGGGTGATACGCAGTATTTT.

This clonotype was counted only a few times. The rearrangement links TRBV28 to TRBJ2-7; D uncertain. This CDR3 contains 15 residues. Trimming shortened V by 2 bases and J by 2 bases, and 13 bases separated the two germline ends. The germline V gene encodes CDR1 MDHEN and CDR2 SYDVKM. CDR3 in DNA: TGTGCCAGCAGTTTAGGGTTACAGTCCCCCTACGAGCAGTACTTC. Translation: CASSLGLQSPYEQYF.

Regarding this clonotype: Mismatch with germline at one junction end may stem from a read error. The chain uses TRBV10-3 and TRBJ2-7; the match to TRBD2 covers 13 bases. The CDR3 spans 14 residues. Germline CDR1 reads ENHRY; CDR2 reads SYGVKD. The CDR3 protein is CAIGLAGVGHEQHF. In DNA form, the CDR3 reads TGTGCTATAGGACTAGCGGGAGTGGGCCACGAGCAGCACTTC.

The chain combines TRBV7-2 with TRBJ1-2; tentative D call: TRBD1 (5 bases). Germline CDR1 SGHTA, CDR2 FQGNSA. The germline V and J ends were trimmed by 5 bases and 8 bases, with 18 bases remaining between them. This CDR3 spans 14 amino acids. CDR3 sequence reads: CASSADSPSAGYTF. Here the CDR3 DNA reads TGTGCCAGCAGCGCAGACAGTCCCTCCGCGGGCTACACCTTC.

This clonotype was picked up many times. The chain recombines TRBV4-1 with TRBJ2-5; a possible D gene is TRBD1 (6 bases). The germline V and J ends were trimmed by 1 base and 5 bases, with 11 bases remaining between them. Per the germline V gene, CDR1 is MGHRA and CDR2 is YSYEKL. The CDR3 spans 14 residues. CDR3 DNA: TGCGCCAGCAGCCAAGGGGGGCCGGTGGAGACCCAGTACTTC. It specifies CASSQGGPVETQYF.

The chain is built from TRBV7-9 and TRBJ2-7; D gene ambiguous. The CDR3 runs to 13 residues. V was pared by 1 base and J by 4 bases, with 8 bases between. In germline, CDR1 is SEHNR, CDR2 FQNEAQ (reference sequence). The CDR3: CASSLVGHYEQYF. In DNA form, the CDR3 reads TGTGCCAGCAGCTTAGTAGGGCATTACGAGCAGTACTTC.

Remarks on this clonotype: A clone one base away is much larger, so this may be a read error. The chain joins TRBV6-1 to TRBJ1-4, with D hard to call. Trimming removed 5 bases at V and 3 bases at J, with 10 bases between. CDR3 length equals 14 residues. CDR1 and CDR2 (germline): MNHNS, SASEGT. As DNA, the CDR3 is TGTGCCAGCAGTCAGGATAGCCCTAATGAAAAACTGTTTTTT. It encodes CASSQDSPNEKLFF.

This clonotype was detected only a few times. The rearrangement joins TRBV7-2 to TRBJ2-3; D might be TRBD1 or TRBD2, each matching 5 bases. This CDR3 spans 12 amino acids. The V gene's germline CDR1 is SGHTA and CDR2 FQGNSA. Trimming took 5 bases from V and 12 from J, leaving 15 bases between them. Here the CDR3 reads CASSLGQGVQYF. CDR3 DNA: TGTGCCAGCAGCCTGGGGCAGGGAGTACAGTATTTT.

This clonotype was observed at least ten times. The chain uses TRBV10-3 and TRBJ1-4, with no clear D. Trimming pared 2 bases from V and 6 bases from J, leaving 7 bases between. This CDR3 has 13 residues. Germline V gives CDR1 ENHRY, CDR2 SYGVKD. The CDR3 sequence: CAISEGRDEKLFF. For the CDR3, the DNA is TGTGCCATCAGTGAGGGACGGGATGAAAAACTGTTTTTT.

This clonotype has ten or more counts. This chain links TRBV11-2 with TRBJ2-7; the match to TRBD2 covers 7 bases. V was clipped by 4 bases and J by 3 bases; unmatched bases: 9. Germline CDR1 reads SGHAT; CDR2 reads FQNNGV. The CDR3 runs 15 residues. CDR3 sequence reads: CASSSWAGDFYEQYF. The CDR3 nucleotides read TGTGCCAGCAGCTCCTGGGCGGGAGATTTCTACGAGCAGTACTTC.

To note about this clonotype: The germline gene is not matched at one end of the junction; a read error may be the cause. The V and J genes are TRBV15 and TRBJ1-1, with a weak D call TRBD1 (5 bases). This CDR3 has 14 residues. CDR1 and CDR2 (germline): LNHNV, YYDKDF (reference sequence). The CDR3: CATSRWGRTSEAFF. The CDR3 DNA sequence: TGTGCCACCAGCAGATGGGGACGAACCTCTGAAGCCTTCTTT.

The chain joins TRBV20-1 to TRBJ2-7; possible D gene TRBD2, 5 bases. CDR1 is DFQATT, CDR2 SNEGSKA, per germline (reference sequence). The CDR3 totals 12 residues. Trimming pared 7 bases from V and 6 bases from J, leaving 16 bases between. This CDR3 is CSDPTNSGEQYF. The DNA of the CDR3 is TGCAGTGATCCGACTAATTCGGGCGAGCAGTACTTC.

With respect to this clonotype: The CDR3 ends on some other residue instead of the conserved phenylalanine or tryptophan, so this is likely a read error. The limits of the CDR3 on the DNA are not certain, so only TCRdb's listed CDR3 is given. The chain employs TRBV20-1 and TRBJ2-1; the D call in the table, TRBD2, was not verified against the DNA. Both ends counted, the CDR3 spans 8 residues. The V gene's germline CDR1 is DFQATT and CDR2 SNEGSKA (reference sequence). CDR3 loop: CSAQEGYI.

This clonotype has at least ten counts. The CDR3 DNA is TGTGCCAGCGCGAGGAAGAACACTGAAGCTTTCTTT. It encodes CASARKNTEAFF. The J gene is TRBJ1-1, the V gene TRBV6-5; D unclear. Germline values: CDR1 MNHEY, CDR2 SVGAGI. V was cut by 8 bases and J by 1 base, with 8 bases left in between. The CDR3 has 12 residues.

This clonotype came up many times. This rearrangement joins TRBV5-1 to TRBJ1-6; D not resolved. The CDR3 is 14 amino acids. V dropped 0 bases and J dropped 9 bases, with 10 bases sitting between them. The V gene's germline CDR1 is SGHRS and CDR2 YFSETQ. This chain's CDR3 is CASSLGSSTSPLHF. CDR3 sequence (DNA): TGCGCCAGCAGCTTGGGTTCTAGCACTTCACCCCTCCACTTT.

As concerns this clonotype: A read error may account for a junction end that differs from germline. This chain connects TRBV5-1 to TRBJ1-4; TRBD1 matches at 8 bases. The CDR3 has 14 residues. Per germline, CDR1 SGHRS and CDR2 YFSETQ. CDR3: CASSQDRAEEKLLF. The CDR3 coding sequence is TGCGCCAGCAGCCAGGACAGGGCGGAAGAAAAACTGCTTTTT.

The rearrangement uses TRBV5-1 and TRBJ1-4; D is undetermined. The CDR3 covers 16 residues. V lost 4 bases and J lost 3, with 16 bases in between. In germline, CDR1 is SGHRS, CDR2 YFSETQ. The CDR3 DNA is TGCGCCAGCAGCGCCATCGGCGGACGTGCTAATGAAAAACTGTTTTTT. This gives the protein CASSAIGGRANEKLFF. Using reference TRBV5-1 and TRBJ1-4 for the parts outside the CDR3, the full variable domain is KAGVTQTPRYLIKTRGQQVTLSCSPISGHRSVSWYQQTPGQGLQFLFEYFSETQRNKGNFPGRFSGRQFSNSRSEMNVSTLELGDSALYLCASSAIGGRANEKLFFGSGTQLSVL.

This chain connects TRBV29-1 to TRBJ1-2; 10 bases fit TRBD1. The CDR3 sequence is 15 residues long. The trim removed 6 bases at V and 4 bases at J, leaving 11 bases unmatched. CDR1 and CDR2 from the germline V gene are SQVTM and ANQGSEA. The CDR3 loop reads CSVITGTGDPYGYTF. The DNA for the CDR3 is TGCAGCGTAATCACCGGGACAGGGGACCCCTATGGCTACACCTTC.

CDR3 sequence: CASSRTSGGELFF. CDR3 nucleotides: TGTGCCAGCAGCCGGACTAGCGGGGGGGAGCTGTTTTTT. The rearrangement joins TRBV11-2 to TRBJ2-2, with TRBD2 matching over 11 bases. CDR1 SGHAT and CDR2 FQNNGV come from the germline V gene. This CDR3 spans 13 amino acids. After removal of 5 bases from V and 8 bases from J, the junction contained 1 base not matched to a gene.